This T cell receptor beta chain comes out of a study of T cell clonotyping in hematopoietic cell transplantation. The CDR3 spans 12 residues. Unmatched junction bases numbered 4, after V lost 2 bases and J lost 6 bases. CDR1 is GTSNPN and CDR2 is SVGIG in the germline V gene (reference sequence). On this clone: Its specificity is unknown.

Points from the study as a whole: Higher Inverse Simpson Index values in graft donor and pretransplant recipient predicted broader posttransplant TCR diversity. CD4 and CD8 repertoire contributions could not be separated without sorting. Recipient TCR diversity dropped after transplant; expanded clonotypes rose from day 30 to 180.

The data were produced by immunoSEQ multiplex PCR, yet TCRdb's version contains in-frame clones alone and is incomplete. Of roughly 5,000 clones in the sample, 70% to 85% are singletons; the top ten hold under 30%. This specimen consisted of PBMCs, obtained 100 days after allogeneic stem cell transplant. The sequence came from a male patient aged 45-60 years who had an allogeneic stem cell transplant from an unrelated donor, so the T cells may come from the graft donor. Some clones in this sample may be carry-over from other donors' samples. The chain uses TRBV30 and TRBJ2-7; TRBD1 matches 7 bases. DNA of the CDR3: TGTGCCTGGAGTCGACAGGGATCCGAGCAGTACTTC. It translates to CAWSRQGSEQYF.